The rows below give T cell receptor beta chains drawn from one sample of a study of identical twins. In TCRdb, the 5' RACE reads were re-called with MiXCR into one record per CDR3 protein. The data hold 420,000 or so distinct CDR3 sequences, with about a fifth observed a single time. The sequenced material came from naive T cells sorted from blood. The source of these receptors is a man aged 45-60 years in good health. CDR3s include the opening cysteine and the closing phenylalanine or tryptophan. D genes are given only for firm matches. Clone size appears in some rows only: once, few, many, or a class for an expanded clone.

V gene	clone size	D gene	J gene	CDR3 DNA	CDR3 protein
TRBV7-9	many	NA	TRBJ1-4	TGTGCCAGCAGCCAGGGCCAGGGGTATGAAAAACTGTTTTTT	CASSQGQGYEKLFF
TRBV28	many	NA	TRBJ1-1	TGTGCCAGCAGGACCCTAGCCGACCTAGGGAACACTGAAGCTTTCTTT	CASRTLADLGNTEAFF
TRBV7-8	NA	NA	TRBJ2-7	TGTGCCAGCAGCCCTCTACCGGGAGATGCTATGTACGAGCAGTACTTC	CASSPLPGDAMYEQYF
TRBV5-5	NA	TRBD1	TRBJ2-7	TGTGCCAGCAGTTATGACAGGGGGTATAAGTACTTC	CASSYDRGYKYF
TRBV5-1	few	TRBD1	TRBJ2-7	TGCGCCAGCAGCTCCCGGGACAGGGTGGTCGAGCAGTACTTC	CASSSRDRVVEQYF
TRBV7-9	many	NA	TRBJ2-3	TGTGCCAGCAGCTTAGGGGACTTCACGCAGTATTTT	CASSLGDFTQYF
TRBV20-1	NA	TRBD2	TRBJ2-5	TGCAGTGCTGAACTCAGCGGGGGTGGTGAGACCCAGTACTTC	CSAELSGGGETQYF
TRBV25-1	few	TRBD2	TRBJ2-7	TGTGCCAGCCCTGGACTAGCGGGATCCTACGAGCAGTACTTC	CASPGLAGSYEQYF
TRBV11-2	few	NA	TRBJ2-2	TGTGCCAGCAGACTATTACAGGGAAGGAGGACCGGGGAGCTGTTTTTT	CASRLLQGRRTGELFF
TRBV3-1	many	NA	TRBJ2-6	TGTGCCAGCAGCCAAGAAGTCCAGCGAGACTCTGGGGCCAACGTCCTGACTTTC	CASSQEVQRDSGANVLTF
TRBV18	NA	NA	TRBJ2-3	TGTGCCAGCTCACCAATGGGGCTTAGCACAGATACGCAGTATTTT	CASSPMGLSTDTQYF
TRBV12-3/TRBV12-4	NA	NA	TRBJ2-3	TGTGCCAGTAAGGGGAACACAGATACGCAGTATTTT	CASKGNTDTQYF
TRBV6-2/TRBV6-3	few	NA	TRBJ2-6	TGTGCCAGCAGTTACTCTATCCGATTTGGTAGGTTAACTGGGGCCAACGTCCTGACTTTC	CASSYSIRFGRLTGANVLTF
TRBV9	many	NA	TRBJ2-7	TGTGCCAGCAGCGTAGGGTCCCGGGACCCTCCCTACGAGCAGTACTTC	CASSVGSRDPPYEQYF
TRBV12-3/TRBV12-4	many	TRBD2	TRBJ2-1	TGTGCCAGCAGTGGGATGGGACTAGCATACAATGAGCAGTTCTTC	CASSGMGLAYNEQFF
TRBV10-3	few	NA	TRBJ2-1	TGTGCCATCAGTGAGTCGACAGGGCGGGACCCCTACAATGAGCAGTTCTTC	CAISESTGRDPYNEQFF
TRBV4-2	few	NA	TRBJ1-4	TGTGCCAGCAGCCAAGGGTTGTGGGTTTCTGAAAAACTGTTTTTT	CASSQGLWVSEKLFF
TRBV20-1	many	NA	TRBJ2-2	TGCAGTGCTAGAGGAACAGGGATTTCCGGGGAGCTGTTTTTT	CSARGTGISGELFF
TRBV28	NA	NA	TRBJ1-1	TGTGCCAGCAGGTTTTTTGGCCGGGATGCTGAAGCTTTCTTT	CASRFFGRDAEAFF
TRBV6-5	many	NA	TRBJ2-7	TGTGCCAGCAGTTACTCGAATGGTCGTGGGTCCTACGAGCAGTACTTC	CASSYSNGRGSYEQYF
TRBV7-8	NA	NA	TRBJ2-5	TGTGCCAGCAGCTTAGGACGGTCCGGGGAGACCCAGTACTTC	CASSLGRSGETQYF
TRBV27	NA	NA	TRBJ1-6	TGTGCCAGCAGTCCTCGTTACGGGGGATATTCACCCCTCCACTTT	CASSPRYGGYSPLHF
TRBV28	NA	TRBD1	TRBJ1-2	TGTGCCAGCAGAGTAACCGGGACAGCCTATGGCTACACCTTC	CASRVTGTAYGYTF
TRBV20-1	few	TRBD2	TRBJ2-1	TGCAGTGCTAGAGCAGCCCCAGGGACTATCTCTTACAATGAGCAGTTCTTC	CSARAAPGTISYNEQFF
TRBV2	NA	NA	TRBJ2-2	TGTGCCAGCAGTGGCTCGAGGGGCAGCCCGAACACCGGGGAGCTGTTTTTT	CASSGSRGSPNTGELFF
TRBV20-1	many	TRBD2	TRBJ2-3	TGCAGTGCTAGAGACACGGGGGGGAACACAGATACGCAGTATTTT	CSARDTGGNTDTQYF
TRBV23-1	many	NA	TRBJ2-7	TGCGCCAGCAGTCGCGAGCAGTACTTC	CASSREQYF
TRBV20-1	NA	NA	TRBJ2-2	TGCAGTGCTGGAAGCGGGACAAACACCGGGGAGCTGTTTTTT	CSAGSGTNTGELFF
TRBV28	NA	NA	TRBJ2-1	TGTGCCAGCAGTTTTGGCCGGGTCAATGAGCAGTTCTTC	CASSFGRVNEQFF
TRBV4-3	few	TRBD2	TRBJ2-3	TGCGCCAGCAGCCAGGACGAGCTTTTAGCGGGGTTCACAGATACGCAGTATTTT	CASSQDELLAGFTDTQYF
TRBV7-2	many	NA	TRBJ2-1	TGTGCCAGCGGACCGATGCAAAACAATGAGCAGTTCTTC	CASGPMQNNEQFF
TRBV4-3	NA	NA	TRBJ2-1	TGCGCCAGCAGCCTCCGGGACACCCTCGATACCTACAATGAGCAGTTCTTC	CASSLRDTLDTYNEQFF
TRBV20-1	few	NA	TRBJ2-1	TGCAGTGCTAGAGATCTGGCGGCGGCAAGGTACAATGAGCAGTTCTTC	CSARDLAAARYNEQFF
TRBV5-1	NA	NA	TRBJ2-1	TGCGCCAGCAGCAGGACTGGCGTTAACAATGAGCAGTTCTTC	CASSRTGVNNEQFF
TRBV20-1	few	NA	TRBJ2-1	TGCAGTGCTAGTTTGCGAGACTGGTACTACAATGAGCAGTTCTTC	CSASLRDWYYNEQFF
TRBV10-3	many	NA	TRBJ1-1	TGTGCCATCAGTGTTGAAGGGGACACTGAAGCTTTCTTT	CAISVEGDTEAFF
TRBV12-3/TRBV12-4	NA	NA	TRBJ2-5	TGTGCCAGCAGTTTTTTTGCTAGCGAGTCCCAGTACTTC	CASSFFASESQYF
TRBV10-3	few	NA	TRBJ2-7	TGTGCCATCAGTGATGAGAGGCCTGGGGAGCAGTACTTC	CAISDERPGEQYF
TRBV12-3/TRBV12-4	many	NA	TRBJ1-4	TGTGCCAGCAGTCGGGCACTGGGCCGAAGTAATGAAAAACTGTTTTTT	CASSRALGRSNEKLFF
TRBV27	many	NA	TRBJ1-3	TGTGCCAGCAGTAGCACGTCAGTGAACTCTGGAAACACCATATATTTT	CASSSTSVNSGNTIYF
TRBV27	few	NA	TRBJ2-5	TGTGCCAGCAGACGCATGTGGAGGGGGTCCCCCCAAGAGACCCAGTACTTC	CASRRMWRGSPQETQYF
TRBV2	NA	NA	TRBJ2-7	TGTGCCAGCAGTGACTTCGGGAACTACGAGCAGTACTTC	CASSDFGNYEQYF
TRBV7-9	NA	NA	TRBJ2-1	TGTGCCAGCAGCCAAAAGTGGCAGGGGCAGGTCCACAATGAGCAGTTCTTC	CASSQKWQGQVHNEQFF
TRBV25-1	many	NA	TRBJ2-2	TGTGCCAGCATTCAGGGGAGGGAGCTGTTTTTT	CASIQGRELFF
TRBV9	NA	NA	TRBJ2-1	TGTGCCAGCAGCGTACAGGGGTCTCCCTACAATGAGCAGTTCTTC	CASSVQGSPYNEQFF
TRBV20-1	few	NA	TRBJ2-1	TGCAGTGTCGAGCGGCCGGACAATGAGCAGTTCTTC	CSVERPDNEQFF
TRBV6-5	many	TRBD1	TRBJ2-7	TGTGCCAGCAGTTACTCGAGAGGGACAGAGTACGAGCAGTACTTC	CASSYSRGTEYEQYF
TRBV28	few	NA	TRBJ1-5	TGTGCCAGCAGTTCCCTCCCGGTAGACAGCTACAAGCCCCAGCATTTT	CASSSLPVDSYKPQHF
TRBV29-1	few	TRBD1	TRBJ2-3	TGCAGCGTTGAAGTAGTCGCAACCTATACAAGGGACAGGCCCGGGAATACGCAGTATTTT	CSVEVVATYTRDRPGNTQYF
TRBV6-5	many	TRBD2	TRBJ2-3	TGTGCCAGCAGTTTTAGCGGGGGTGGCGCAGATACGCAGTATTTT	CASSFSGGGADTQYF
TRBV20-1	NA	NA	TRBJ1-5	TGCAGTGCTGGAAGGGCTGACCGGCAGCCCCAGCATTTT	CSAGRADRQPQHF
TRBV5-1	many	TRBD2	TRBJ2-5	TGCGCCAGCAGATCTGGTACCCAGCGGGGCTTCCAAGAGACCCAGTACTTC	CASRSGTQRGFQETQYF
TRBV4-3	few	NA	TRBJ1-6	TGCGCCAGCAGCCAAGTTACACAGGGTCGCTCACCCCTCCACTTT	CASSQVTQGRSPLHF
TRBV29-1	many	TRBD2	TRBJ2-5	TGCAGCGCTGCGGGGGGTCGGGAGACCCAGTACTTC	CSAAGGRETQYF
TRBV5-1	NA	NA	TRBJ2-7	TGCGCCAGCAGCTTGGAGTCAGCCTCCTACGAGCAGTACTTC	CASSLESASYEQYF
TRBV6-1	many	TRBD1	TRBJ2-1	TGTGCCACATCCCGGGACAGGGACCGGGTTGAGCAGTTCTTC	CATSRDRDRVEQFF
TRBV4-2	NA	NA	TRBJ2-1	TGTGCCAGCAGCGCCCGTGGCGTTTCCTACAATGAGCAGTTCTTC	CASSARGVSYNEQFF
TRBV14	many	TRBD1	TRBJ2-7	TGTGCCAGCAGCTTTGGACAGGGAACGTTCTACGAGCAGTACTTC	CASSFGQGTFYEQYF
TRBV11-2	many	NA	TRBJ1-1	TGTGCCAGCAGCTTATATGGGGGGGATGAAGCTTTCTTT	CASSLYGGDEAFF